These 29 T cell receptor beta chains share one sample of origin, sequenced in a study of post-analysis software for immune sequencing data. General study results and limits: In patients, TRBV5-6, TRBV5-1 and TRBV20-1 belonged to roughly five TRBV segments found more frequently than in controls.

No antigen has been assigned to these receptors. Unique-molecular-identifier-tagged TCR beta cDNA libraries were used. MiXCR, run by TCRdb on the PCR reads, gives a single entry per CDR3 protein. The sample includes a few hundred thousand distinct CDR3 sequences, roughly 30% of them seen just once. The specimen sequenced was blood. Source of these receptors: a girl under 18 with multiple sclerosis.

The chain joins TRBV5-1 to TRBJ1-2; TRBD1 aligns across 7 bases. V lost 6 bases, J lost 0 bases, and 5 bases stayed unmatched. The CDR3 sequence is 14 residues long. Germline V gene lookup returns CDR1 SGHRS and CDR2 YFSETQ. The CDR3 reads CASNGTAPNYGYTF. In nucleotides, the CDR3 is TGCGCCAGCAACGGGACAGCACCTAACTATGGCTACACCTTC.

This clonotype was seen a few times. V is TRBV24-1 and J is TRBJ2-1, with TRBD1 matching over 7 bases. With V trimmed by 9 bases and J by 10 bases, 5 bases remained unmatched. The CDR3 loop spans 11 amino acids. Germline assignment: CDR1 KGHDR and CDR2 SFDVKD. CDR3 protein: CATGTAKEQFF. The CDR3 DNA reads as TGTGCCACCGGGACAGCAAAAGAGCAGTTCTTC.

The chain links TRBV20-1 to TRBJ2-5; D not resolved. Deletions cut 3 bases from V and 5 bases from J, with 10 bases between. CDR1 and CDR2 (germline): DFQATT, SNEGSKA (reference sequence). The CDR3 is 12 amino acids. CDR3 in amino acids: CSARPGAETQYF. DNA of the CDR3: TGCAGTGCTAGGCCGGGCGCGGAGACCCAGTACTTC.

This rearrangement joins TRBV7-3 to TRBJ2-5, with 8 positions matching TRBD1. CDR3 size: 15 residues. V dropped 5 bases and J dropped 5; count of bases not matched to a gene: 10. Per germline, CDR1 SGHTA and CDR2 FQGTGA. CDR3 bases: TGTGCCAGCAGCCCCACCCCAGGGGGCGGGGAGACCCAGTACTTC. This encodes CASSPTPGGGETQYF.

V gene TRBV6-1 combines with J gene TRBJ2-3; 12 bases agree with TRBD2. J gave up 5 bases and V 6 bases, and 6 bases lay outside the gene matches. This CDR3 contains 15 residues. Germline V gene lookup returns CDR1 MNHNS and CDR2 SASEGT. The CDR3, as DNA: TGTGCCAGCAGGGTACTAGCGGGGGGTGGAGATACGCAGTATTTT. Translated: CASRVLAGGGDTQYF.

The J gene is TRBJ2-1, the V gene TRBV20-1; TRBD2 matches 11 bases. V lost 7 bases and J lost 4; bases outside the gene matches: 0. The CDR3 length is 12 residues. The V gene's germline CDR1 is DFQATT and CDR2 SNEGSKA (reference sequence). The CDR3 region is CSGTSGYNEQFF. The DNA of the CDR3 is TGCAGTGGGACTAGCGGGTACAATGAGCAGTTCTTC.

This clonotype was counted between two and nine times. The chain is built from TRBV11-2 and TRBJ2-5; TRBD1 agrees at 10 bases. Trimming took 6 bases from V and 0 from J; bases not matched to a gene: 4. CDR3 length: 15 amino acids. Germline assignment: CDR1 SGHAT and CDR2 FQNNGV. For the CDR3, the DNA is TGTGCCAGCAGGCGGACAGGGGGTTACCAAGAGACCCAGTACTTC. Protein: CASRRTGGYQETQYF.

The gene calls are TRBV20-1 and TRBJ2-7, with 13 nucleotides matching TRBD2. V shed 5 bases, J shed 1 base, and the junction held 8 bases outside the gene matches. The CDR3 has 16 amino acids. In germline, CDR1 is DFQATT, CDR2 SNEGSKA (reference sequence). CDR3 DNA sequence: TGCAGTGCTGACGACTTGACTAGCGGGGGGTCCTACGAGCAGTACTTC. Protein sequence: CSADDLTSGGSYEQYF.

To note about this clonotype: One junction end does not reproduce the germline sequence, and a read error may be involved. The chain uses TRBV7-8 and TRBJ2-1; 9 nucleotides line up with TRBD1. This CDR3 spans 16 amino acids. The germline gives CDR1 SGHVS, CDR2 FQNEAQ. The CDR3 protein is CAISGRDREYYNEQFF. The CDR3 coding sequence is TGTGCCATCAGCGGCCGGGACAGGGAATACTACAATGAGCAGTTCTTC. The full variable domain, completed using reference TRBV7-8 and TRBJ2-1, is GAGVSQSPRYKVAKRGQDVALRCDPISGHVSLFWYQQALGQGPEFLTYFQNEAQLDKSGLPSDRFFAERPEGSVSTLKIQRTQQEDSAVYLCAISGRDREYYNEQFFGPGTRLTVL.

This clonotype has a handful of counts. The rearrangement uses TRBV24-1 and TRBJ1-5; TRBD1 might be the D (6 bases). V shed 6 bases and J shed 3 bases, with 11 bases lying between them. The CDR3 extends over 14 amino acids. CDR1 KGHDR and CDR2 SFDVKD come from the germline V gene. The CDR3 sequence: CATSLGGHNQPQHF. CDR3 sequence (DNA): TGTGCCACCAGTCTCGGGGGGCACAATCAGCCCCAGCATTTT.

The chain links TRBV10-1 to TRBJ2-1; 14 bases align to TRBD2. The CDR3 covers 16 residues. Germline V gene lookup returns CDR1 WNHNN and CDR2 SYGVQD (reference sequence). Trimming took 3 bases from V and 5 from J; bases not matched to a gene: 3. This chain's CDR3 is CASSDGGLAGDNEQFF. The CDR3 DNA reads TGCGCCAGCAGTGATGGGGGACTAGCGGGGGACAATGAGCAGTTCTTC.

This clonotype was counted many times. The chain carries TRBV7-9 and TRBJ2-3; D remains unclear. The CDR3 spans 15 residues. Germline loops: CDR1 SEHNR, CDR2 FQNEAQ (reference sequence). V shed 5 bases and J shed 3 bases, with 15 bases lying between them. CDR3 region: CASSPRLAATDTQYF. The CDR3 bases are TGTGCCAGCAGCCCCCGGTTGGCGGCTACAGATACGCAGTATTTT.

This clonotype was seen only a few times. The chain is built from TRBV20-1 and TRBJ1-2, with D unclear. The CDR3 has 12 amino acids. V was pared by 4 bases and J by 5 bases, with 11 bases between. Looked up from germline, CDR1 is DFQATT and CDR2 is SNEGSKA (reference sequence). CDR3 nucleotides: TGCAGTGCTAAACAGAGCCCATATGGCTACACCTTC. This gives the protein CSAKQSPYGYTF.

The V call is TRBV6-2 or TRBV6-3, the J call TRBJ2-3; no reliable D call. Germline CDR1 and CDR2: MNHEY and SVGEGT. This CDR3 is built from 12 residues. Trimming cost V 5 bases and J 4 bases, with 7 bases left between them. Here the CDR3 reads CASSTDPDTQYF. In DNA form, the CDR3 reads TGTGCCAGCAGTACCGACCCAGATACGCAGTATTTT.

The rearrangement uses TRBV10-3 and TRBJ1-4; 7 bases match TRBD1. The CDR3 consists of 16 residues. The V gene end was trimmed by 2 bases and the J gene end by 7 bases; junction bases not matched to a gene: 10. Looked up from germline, CDR1 is ENHRY and CDR2 is SYGVKD. The CDR3 protein is CAISEGQGEASEKLFF. The CDR3 DNA reads TGTGCCATCAGTGAGGGTCAGGGGGAGGCGTCTGAAAAACTGTTTTTT.

This clonotype has just a few counts. The J gene is TRBJ2-5, the V gene TRBV7-2; D call uncertain. CDR3 size: 13 residues. The germline V gene has CDR1 SGHTA and CDR2 FQGNSA. Trimming took 1 base from V and 4 from J, leaving 7 bases between them. In nucleotides, the CDR3 is TGTGCCAGCAGCTTAGGGTCAACAGAGACCCAGTACTTC. This sequence encodes CASSLGSTETQYF.

This clonotype was observed once. The chain links TRBV27 to TRBJ1-2; no clear D gene. Trimming took off 2 bases at V and 5 bases at J, with 9 bases between the two ends. Germline CDR1 MNHEY, CDR2 SMNVEV (reference sequence). This CDR3 spans 13 amino acids. CDR3 sequence: CASSLSIGYGYTF. CDR3 coding DNA: TGTGCCAGCAGTTTAAGCATTGGGTATGGCTACACCTTC.

The J gene is TRBJ2-2, the V gene TRBV9, with 9 bases lining up with TRBD2. The J segment lost 5 bases and the V segment lost 5 bases, leaving 4 bases of the junction unmatched. From germline, CDR1 is SGDLS and CDR2 YYNGEE. The length of the CDR3 is 14 residues. In nucleotides, the CDR3 is TGTGCCAGCAGTAGCGGGGGCCCGACCGGGGAGCTGTTTTTT. Protein product: CASSSGGPTGELFF.

The chain joins TRBV29-1 to TRBJ2-5; D remains ambiguous. TRBJ2-7 explains the end of the DNA better; the J call may be wrong. The CDR3 has 10 amino acids. Germline assignment: CDR1 SQVTM and CDR2 ANQGSEA. CDR3 sequence reads: CSLSTVEQYF. The CDR3 nucleotides read TGCAGCTTAAGTACGGTCGAGCAGTACTTC.

The chain uses TRBV5-8 and TRBJ2-6, with D possibly matching TRBD1 (6 bases). Trimming pared 4 bases from V and 1 base from J, leaving 18 bases between. Germline loops: CDR1 SGHTS, CDR2 YDEGEE. This CDR3 spans 18 amino acids. CDR3 in amino acids: CASSENRVALSGANVLTF. The DNA for the CDR3 is TGTGCCAGCAGCGAAAACAGGGTGGCCTTATCTGGGGCCAACGTCCTGACTTTC. The whole variable domain, filled in from reference TRBV5-8 and TRBJ2-6, reads EAGVTQSPTHLIKTRGQQATLRCSPISGHTSVYWYQQALGLGLQFLLWYDEGEERNRGNFPPRFSGRQFPNYSSELNVNALELEDSALYLCASSENRVALSGANVLTFGAGSRLTVL.

V gene TRBV19 combines with J gene TRBJ2-7; D is possibly TRBD1 (5 bases). The CDR3 runs 14 residues. V gave up 1 base and J gave up 5 bases, with 12 bases separating them. Germline loops: CDR1 LNHDA, CDR2 SQIVND (reference sequence). CDR3: CASSIGYRWDEQYF. DNA of the CDR3: TGTGCCAGTAGTATAGGATACAGGTGGGACGAGCAGTACTTC.

The rearrangement uses TRBV28 and TRBJ2-1, with 7 bases matching TRBD2. This CDR3 has 16 residues. With 4 bases clipped from V and 0 bases from J, the junction kept 6 bases outside the gene matches. Germline V gives CDR1 MDHEN, CDR2 SYDVKM. CDR3 DNA: TGTGCCAGCAGTTCAAGGCGGGGGAGCTCCTACAATGAGCAGTTCTTC. Translated: CASSSRRGSSYNEQFF.

The gene calls are TRBV7-9 and TRBJ2-3; 8 nucleotides line up with TRBD1. Trimming cost V 7 bases and J 11 bases; bases outside gene matches: 5. The CDR3 has 11 amino acids. Germline V gives CDR1 SEHNR, CDR2 FQNEAQ (reference sequence). This CDR3 reads CASTQDREQYF. Here the CDR3 DNA reads TGTGCCAGCACCCAGGACAGGGAGCAGTATTTT.

The genes are TRBV2 and TRBJ2-7; D remains ambiguous. CDR1 is SNHLY and CDR2 is FYNNEI in the germline V gene. With 5 bases removed from V and 3 bases from J, the gap between germline ends came to 8 bases. The CDR3 runs 12 residues. The CDR3, as DNA: TGTGCCAGCAGTTCTGTCGGCTACGAGCAGTACTTC. Its translation: CASSSVGYEQYF.

This clonotype was counted only a few times. V is TRBV6-5 and J is TRBJ2-4, with D perhaps given as TRBD1 or TRBD2 (6 bases each). V gave up 4 bases and J gave up 5 bases, with 15 bases separating them. The V gene's germline CDR1 is MNHEY and CDR2 SVGAGI. The length of the CDR3 is 15 residues. Here the CDR3 reads CASSLFGGAQNIQYF. CDR3 DNA sequence: TGTGCCAGCAGTTTATTCGGGGGCGCTCAAAACATTCAGTACTTC.

This clonotype was counted only a few times. This chain uses TRBV4-2 with TRBJ2-3; no firm D call. V lost 0 bases and J lost 2, with 15 bases in between. The CDR3 is 17 residues long. CDR1 and CDR2 from the germline V gene are LGHNA and YNFKEQ. The chain's CDR3 is CASSQEPAAQHTDTQYF. In nucleotides, the CDR3 is TGTGCCAGCAGCCAAGAACCAGCAGCCCAGCACACAGATACGCAGTATTTT.

V is TRBV4-3 and J is TRBJ2-3; 7 nucleotides align to TRBD1. From germline, CDR1 is LGHNA and CDR2 YSLEER. V lost 0 bases and J lost 3; bases outside the gene matches: 18. There are 20 residues in the CDR3. The CDR3 DNA reads TGCGCCAGCAGCCAAGAGGGACAGACAATGATCCGATCGCCTACAGATACGCAGTATTTT. Translating it yields CASSQEGQTMIRSPTDTQYF.

This chain uses TRBV7-3 with TRBJ2-5, with D perhaps TRBD1 (6 bases). Germline lookup yields CDR1 SGHTA and CDR2 FQGTGA. V was shortened by 4 bases and J by 7 bases, with 19 bases between the two germline ends. The CDR3 runs to 15 residues. Written as DNA, the CDR3 is TGTGCCAGCAGCTCCCAAGGAGTTGGGGGCGGGACCCAGTACTTC. This encodes CASSSQGVGGGTQYF.

The sample holds a few counts of this clonotype. The chain joins TRBV29-1 to TRBJ2-6, with no clear D. The V end was cut by 5 bases, the J end by 4 bases, with 6 bases between. Looked up from germline, CDR1 is SQVTM and CDR2 is ANQGSEA. The CDR3 spans 12 residues. The CDR3 here is CSVLTGANVLTF. The CDR3 coding sequence is TGCAGCGTTTTAACGGGGGCCAACGTCCTGACTTTC.